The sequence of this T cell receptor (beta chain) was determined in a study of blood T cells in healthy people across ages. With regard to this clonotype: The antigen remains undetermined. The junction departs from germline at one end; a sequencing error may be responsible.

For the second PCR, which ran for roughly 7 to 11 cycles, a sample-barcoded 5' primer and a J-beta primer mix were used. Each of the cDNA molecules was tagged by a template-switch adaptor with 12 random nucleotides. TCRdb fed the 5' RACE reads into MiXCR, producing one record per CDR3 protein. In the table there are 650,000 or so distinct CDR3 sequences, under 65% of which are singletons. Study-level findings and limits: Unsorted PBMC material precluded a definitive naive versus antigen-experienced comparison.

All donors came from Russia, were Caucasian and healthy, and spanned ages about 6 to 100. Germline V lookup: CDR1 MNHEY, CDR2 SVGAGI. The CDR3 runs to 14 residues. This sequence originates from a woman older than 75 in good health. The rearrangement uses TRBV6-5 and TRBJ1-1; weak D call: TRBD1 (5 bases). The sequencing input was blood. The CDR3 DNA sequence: TGTGCCAGCAGGTGGGGCAGCCGGTACACGGAAGCTTTCTTT. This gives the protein CASRWGSRYTEAFF.